The text below deals with one T cell receptor (beta chain). The antigen is not known. This entry comes from a study of T-cell memory formation after mild COVID-19. Findings and caveats of the study: For contracting clones, CD4+ ones sat mainly in CM and EM, CD8+ in EMRA. Day 15 to 85 contracting clones showed balanced CD4/CD8; day 15 to 37 expanders favored CD4+. Pre-infection memory carried some responding clones, suggesting that cross-reactive memory joined.

MiXCR, run by TCRdb on the 5' RACE reads, gives a single entry per CDR3 protein. The table has 540,000 or so distinct CDR3 sequences, approximately 20% seen once. This CDR3 spans 14 amino acids. V was trimmed by 7 bases and J by 7 bases, leaving 17 bases between them. Germline V gives CDR1 SGHNT, CDR2 YENEEA. The TCR comes from an adult woman who had mild COVID-19 (a few samples of this study predate the infection). Cell type and time point are not known. The chain couples TRBV11-3 to TRBJ2-1; D is possibly TRBD1 (5 bases). Source material: PBMCs or a T cell subset sorted from them (not recorded which). CDR3 sequence (DNA): TGTGCCAGCACCTATAGGGGCTTGATAAATGAGCAGTTCTTC. Its translation is CASTYRGLINEQFF.